A selection of T cell receptor beta chains follows, all from one sample in a study of blood T cell repertoires in COVID-19. The method was immunoSEQ multiplex PCR; TCRdb's version includes in-frame clones alone and lacks a portion of them. Found here are roughly 100,000 clones, about 88% of them singletons; the top ten hold around 19%. Sequencing input: peripheral blood. These receptors were taken from an elderly woman with acute or convalescent COVID-19. The CDR3 runs from the conserved cysteine through the conserved F or W. The D gene is left open where the match is weak. Where a row states a size, it is once, few, many or the class of an expanded clone; other rows omit it.

.	13	TRBV12-2	TRBJ1-2	.	CASRPSWAQGYTF	TGTGCAAGTCGCCCATCGTGGGCGCAGGGCTACACCTTC
.	13	TRBV6-5	TRBJ1-1	.	CASIPAEGTEAFF	TGTGCCAGCATCCCAGCGGAGGGGACTGAAGCTTTCTTT
.	16	TRBV7-9	TRBJ2-3	.	CASSPWGRGLVDTQYF	TGTGCCAGCAGCCCTTGGGGGCGGGGGTTAGTAGATACGCAGTATTTT
TRBD2	12	TRBV29-1	TRBJ2-5	once	CSGTSGAATQYF	TGCAGCGGGACTAGCGGGGCCGCGACCCAGTACTTC
TRBD1	15	TRBV6-5	TRBJ2-3	few	CASRMGQTSTDTQYF	TGTGCCAGCAGGATGGGACAGACTAGCACAGATACGCAGTATTTT
TRBD1	16	TRBV7-3	TRBJ2-2	.	CASSLLGQGVTGELFF	TGTGCCAGCAGCTTACTGGGACAGGGGGTAACCGGGGAGCTGTTTTTT
.	13	TRBV3-1/TRBV3-2	TRBJ2-7	.	CASSLLTGIEQYF	TGTGCCAGCAGCCTCCTTACAGGCATCGAGCAGTACTTC
TRBD1	17	TRBV6-4	TRBJ2-2	.	CASSDGWDRGPTGELFF	TGTGCCAGCAGTGACGGGTGGGACAGGGGGCCCACCGGGGAGCTGTTTTTT
.	12	TRBV10-3	TRBJ1-2	.	CAISATDYGYTF	TGTGCCATCAGTGCAACAGACTATGGCTACACCTTC
TRBD1	15	TRBV6-6	TRBJ1-6	.	CASSTGQNYNSPLHF	TGTGCCAGCAGTACGGGACAGAATTATAATTCACCCCTCCACTTT
TRBD2	16	TRBV23-1	TRBJ2-5	.	CASSQSTSGGSETQYF	TGCGCCAGCAGTCAATCTACTAGCGGGGGGTCAGAGACCCAGTACTTC
.	14	TRBV11-3	TRBJ1-3	.	CASTPRESGNTIYF	TGTGCCAGCACCCCGAGGGAGTCTGGAAACACCATATATTTT
TRBD1	15	TRBV7-2	TRBJ2-1	few	CASSLGTGRNNEQFF	TGTGCCAGCAGCTTAGGGACAGGGAGGAACAATGAGCAGTTCTTC
TRBD1	18	TRBV19	TRBJ1-5	.	CASSPRTGIREGNQPQHF	TGTGCCAGTAGTCCGCGGACAGGGATACGGGAGGGCAATCAGCCCCAGCATTTT
TRBD1	16	TRBV5-1	TRBJ2-1	.	CASRMDRGLTYNEQFF	TGCGCCAGCAGAATGGACAGGGGGCTGACCTACAATGAGCAGTTCTTC
.	14	TRBV27	TRBJ1-1	few	CASSWHKENTEAFF	TGTGCCAGCAGTTGGCACAAAGAGAACACTGAAGCTTTCTTT
.	12	TRBV5-1	TRBJ2-3	.	CASSARGDTQYF	TGCGCCAGCAGCGCTAGGGGGGATACGCAGTATTTT
.	14	TRBV5-1	TRBJ2-1	.	CASSLDSSYNEQFF	TGCGCCAGCAGCTTGGATAGCTCCTACAATGAGCAGTTCTTC
.	14	TRBV9	TRBJ2-1	.	CASSGHQDYNEQFF	TGTGCCAGCAGCGGACACCAGGATTACAATGAGCAGTTCTTC
TRBD1	13	TRBV2	TRBJ1-3	.	CASSRDRGYAIYF	TGTGCCAGCAGTAGGGACAGGGGTTACGCCATATATTTT
TRBD1	14	TRBV7-2	TRBJ1-3	.	CASSATGGGNTIYF	TGTGCCAGCAGCGCTACAGGGGGAGGAAACACCATATATTTT
TRBD1	13	TRBV15	TRBJ1-4	.	CASGRGRGEKLFF	TGTGCCTCAGGCAGGGGGCGAGGGGAAAAACTGTTTTTT
.	15	TRBV15	TRBJ2-3	.	CATSGIGGGTDTQYF	TGTGCCACCAGTGGGATCGGCGGGGGCACAGATACGCAGTATTTT
.	15	TRBV12-5	TRBJ1-1	.	CASGPQGETNTEAFF	TGTGCTAGTGGCCCCCAAGGGGAAACGAACACTGAAGCTTTCTTT
.	14	TRBV29-1	TRBJ2-3	.	CSATDGRRSDTQYF	TGCAGCGCCACCGACGGCCGGAGATCAGATACGCAGTATTTT
TRBD1	15	TRBV5-1	TRBJ2-7	.	CASSTWTGSSYEQYF	TGCGCCAGCAGCACCTGGACAGGGAGCTCCTACGAGCAGTACTTC
TRBD1	14	TRBV5-1	TRBJ1-5	.	CASSSGGMGQPQHF	TGCGCCAGCAGCTCAGGGGGCATGGGTCAGCCCCAGCATTTT
TRBD1	13	TRBV10-1	TRBJ2-7	.	CATSRDRDRGQYF	TGCGCCACCTCTCGGGACAGGGATAGGGGTCAGTACTTC
.	14	TRBV2	TRBJ2-1	.	CASSALQSGNEQFF	TGTGCCAGCAGTGCCCTCCAGTCGGGCAATGAGCAGTTCTTC
.	12	TRBV27	TRBJ2-7	.	CASSQGTSEQYF	TGTGCCAGCAGCCAAGGGACATCCGAGCAGTACTTC
.	13	TRBV19	TRBJ1-1	.	CASSIGKNTEAFF	TGTGCCAGTAGTATTGGCAAGAACACTGAAGCTTTCTTT
TRBD1	14	TRBV10-3	TRBJ1-4	.	CAISEDRVSEKLFF	TGTGCCATCAGTGAAGACAGGGTCTCTGAAAAACTGTTTTTT
.	11	TRBV2	TRBJ2-7	.	CASSVNYEQYF	TGTGCCAGCAGTGTAAACTACGAGCAGTACTTC
TRBD2	16	TRBV6-5	TRBJ2-7	.	CASSYSELAGPTEQYF	TGTGCCAGCAGTTACTCGGAGCTAGCGGGACCTACCGAGCAGTACTTC